The 9 T cell receptor beta chains given below trace back to one sample, sequenced in a study of blood T cell repertoires in COVID-19. This table comes from immunoSEQ multiplex PCR, and its TCRdb copy is limited to in-frame clones, with some not included. Counted here are hundreds of thousands of clones, 86% occurring once; the ten biggest clones make up around 2.1%. The sequenced sample consisted of PBMCs or T cells enriched from blood (not recorded which). The receptors derive from a woman aged 45-60 years who had recovered from COVID-19.

The chain has TRBV5-1 and TRBJ1-4; D unresolved. The germline gives CDR1 SGHRS, CDR2 YFSETQ. CDR3 length: 14 amino acids. Trimming removed 0 bases at V and 3 bases at J, with 6 bases between. The CDR3 loop is CASSLGSANEKLFF. In nucleotides, the CDR3 is TGCGCCAGCAGCTTGGGCTCGGCTAATGAAAAACTGTTTTTT.

The rearrangement uses TRBV4-2 and TRBJ2-5; D remains unclear. CDR1 and CDR2 (germline): LGHNA, YNFKEQ. V lost 4 bases to trimming and J lost 5 bases, with 14 bases between them. This CDR3 contains 14 residues. The chain's CDR3 is CASSPPWARETQYF. The CDR3 DNA is TGTGCCAGCAGCCCCCCCTGGGCGCGCGAGACCCAGTACTTC.

The genes are TRBV7-2 and TRBJ2-5, with TRBD2 matching over 7 bases. This CDR3 contains 13 residues. Germline CDR1 is SGHTA and CDR2 is FQGNSA. V gave up 1 base and J gave up 4 bases; unmatched junction bases: 0. The CDR3 DNA reads as TGTGCCAGCAGCTTAGGCGGGGGAGAGACCCAGTACTTC. Its translation is CASSLGGGETQYF.

J is TRBJ1-3 and V is TRBV18; 8 positions agree with TRBD1. After removal of 5 bases from V and 2 bases from J, the junction contained 8 bases not matched to a gene. Germline lookup yields CDR1 KGHSH and CDR2 LQKENI. The CDR3 is made up of 16 amino acids. CDR3 region: CASSTSGQGAGNTIYF. The DNA for the CDR3 is TGTGCCAGCTCAACAAGCGGACAGGGCGCTGGAAACACCATATATTTT.

The chain has TRBV28 and TRBJ1-4; D is uncertain. Germline V gene lookup returns CDR1 MDHEN and CDR2 SYDVKM. The CDR3 sequence is 14 residues long. The V gene lost 6 bases and the J gene lost 8 bases, with 16 bases spanning the gap. CDR3 sequence reads: CASRAGRASEKLFF. CDR3 in DNA: TGTGCCAGCAGGGCGGGAAGGGCCAGCGAAAAACTGTTTTTT.

This chain links TRBV6-5 with TRBJ2-7, with TRBD1 as a possible D gene (6 bases). Germline CDR1 MNHEY, CDR2 SVGAGI. V dropped 2 bases and J dropped 2 bases, with 13 bases sitting between them. This CDR3 has 15 amino acids. The CDR3, as DNA: TGTGCCAGCAGTTACATCACACAGGGCGCCTACGAGCAGTACTTC. Translation gives CASSYITQGAYEQYF.

The rearrangement joins TRBV19 to TRBJ2-7; 8 nucleotides align to TRBD2. The V segment lost 4 bases and the J segment 2 bases; nucleotides outside the gene matches: 4. The CDR3 is 14 residues long. The V gene's germline CDR1 is LNHDA and CDR2 SQIVND (reference sequence). As DNA, the CDR3 is TGTGCCAGTAGTACCGGGCGGGGGGCCTACGAGCAGTACTTC. Encoded protein: CASSTGRGAYEQYF.

The V call is TRBV29-1, the J call TRBJ2-7; tentatively, D is TRBD1 (6 bases). The length of the CDR3 is 12 residues. CDR1 SQVTM and CDR2 ANQGSEA come from the germline V gene. Trimming stripped 6 bases from V and 3 bases from J, with 12 bases between. This CDR3 reads CSVRDTYYEQYF. CDR3 bases: TGCAGCGTCCGGGACACTTACTACGAGCAGTACTTC.

The chain joins TRBV11-3 to TRBJ2-4; 8 positions match TRBD1. Trimming took 5 bases from V and 6 from J; bases not matched to a gene: 9. From germline, CDR1 is SGHNT and CDR2 YENEEA. CDR3 length equals 15 residues. The CDR3 sequence is CASSQRRQGSNIQYF. Here the CDR3 DNA reads TGTGCCAGCAGCCAGAGGAGACAGGGGTCAAACATTCAGTACTTC.